A selection of T cell receptor beta chains follows, all from one sample in a study of cytomegalovirus exposure and HLA in healthy donors. The method was immunoSEQ multiplex PCR; TCRdb's version includes in-frame clones alone and lacks a portion of them. The sample has more than 95,000 clones, 70% to 80% seen once. Sequenced sample: PBMCs. These receptors were collected from a man in his forties or fifties in good health and CMV-seropositive. Both conserved end residues are trimmed from each CDR3. The D gene is left open where the match is weak.

J | V | D | CDR3
TRBJ2-2 | TRBV28 | - | ASLLRESGELF
TRBJ2-5 | TRBV6-8 | TRBD1 | ASNKQGASQETQY
TRBJ2-1 | TRBV5-4 | TRBD2 | ASSRLGRGGFGNEQF
TRBJ1-5 | TRBV29-1 | - | SVRDGGNQPQH
TRBJ1-4 | TRBV30 | - | AGANGQTNEKLF
TRBJ1-3 | TRBV10-3 | - | AISESWGGASGNTIY
TRBJ2-3 | TRBV5-4 | - | ASRFLDTQY
TRBJ2-1 | TRBV19 | TRBD2 | ASRPLAGGNEQF
TRBJ2-7 | TRBV11-3 | TRBD2 | ASSLGGSGNHEQY
TRBJ1-4 | TRBV27 | - | ASEGTNEKLF
TRBJ2-5 | TRBV7-9 | TRBD2 | ASRKEAGGPKETQY
TRBJ2-5 | TRBV7-6 | TRBD2 | ASSFRLAGRETQY
TRBJ1-5 | TRBV6-1 | - | ASSDRGNQPQH
TRBJ2-7 | TRBV28 | - | ASSFRRQSPSSYEQY
TRBJ1-2 | TRBV27 | - | ASSPLTGFYGYT
TRBJ2-5 | TRBV1 | - | TSSHRTSGSQETQY
TRBJ1-5 | TRBV5-1 | - | ASSLGGENQPQH
TRBJ2-5 | TRBV4-1 | TRBD1 | ASSQGTGVQETQY
TRBJ2-1 | TRBV2 | TRBD2 | ASSDQRGGREQF
TRBJ1-5 | TRBV27 | - | ASSFRGNQPQH
TRBJ2-5 | TRBV19 | TRBD1 | ASHDRVGETQY
TRBJ2-1 | TRBV7-8 | TRBD1 | ASSFRRDRTYNEQF
TRBJ1-2 | TRBV6-5 | - | ASSYSNRLNYGYT
TRBJ1-1 | TRBV9 | TRBD1 | ASSPAGQGSYAF
TRBJ2-7 | TRBV10-1 | TRBD1 | ASSEDFGQGNYEQY
TRBJ1-5 | TRBV10-2 | - | ASSATGTLNQPQH
TRBJ2-5 | TRBV7-3 | - | ASSLRVQETQY
TRBJ2-1 | TRBV2 | - | ASLVGQGRNNEQF
TRBJ1-5 | TRBV4-1 | TRBD1 | ASSARLGQGNQPQH
TRBJ1-5 | TRBV6-6 | - | ASRDNRDNQPQH
TRBJ2-2 | TRBV9 | - | ASSVELYTGELF
TRBJ2-1 | TRBV9 | - | ASSGTLHFSNEQF
TRBJ2-7 | TRBV4-2 | TRBD1 | ASSQAGTGPYEQY
TRBJ1-2 | TRBV2 | - | ASNKQGWGYGYT
TRBJ1-6 | TRBV7-2 | TRBD1 | ASSVNRGNSPLH
TRBJ2-7 | TRBV5-1 | TRBD1 | ANLRPPSGQASKAYEQY
TRBJ2-5 | TRBV28 | - | ATRRGARETQY